This TCR beta chain was captured in a study of blood T cell repertoires in COVID-19. TCRdb's copy holds only in-frame clones and misses some; the assay was immunoSEQ multiplex PCR. The repertoire holds 150,000 to 180,000 clones, about 85% seen once, with approximately 0.63% in the top ten. Seattle-derived patients entered the study during active infection and were followed longitudinally. Germline V lookup: CDR1 LNHNV, CDR2 YYDKDF (reference sequence). V gave up 5 bases and J gave up 5 bases, with 10 bases separating them. This CDR3 has 12 residues. This clone was recorded a few times. Material: peripheral blood. The chain uses TRBV15 and TRBJ2-7, with unresolved D. The receptor comes from a man aged 55 to 70 with COVID-19, enrolled during active disease. CDR3 DNA: TGTGCCACCAGCCCCCGCGTTGACGAGCAGTACTTC. It yields the protein CATSPRVDEQYF.